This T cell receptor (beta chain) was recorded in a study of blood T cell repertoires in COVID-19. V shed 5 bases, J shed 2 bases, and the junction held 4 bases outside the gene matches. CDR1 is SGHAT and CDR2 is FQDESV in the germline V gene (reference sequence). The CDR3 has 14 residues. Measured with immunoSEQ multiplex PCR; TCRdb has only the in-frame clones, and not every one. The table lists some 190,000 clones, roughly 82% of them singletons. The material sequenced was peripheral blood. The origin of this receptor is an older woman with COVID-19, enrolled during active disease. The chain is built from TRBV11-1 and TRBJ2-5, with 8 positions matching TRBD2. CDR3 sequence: CASSHREGQETQYF. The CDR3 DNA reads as TGTGCCAGCAGCCACCGGGAGGGACAAGAGACCCAGTACTTC.